Sequencing of this T cell receptor (beta chain) was carried out in a study of T cell changes during pregnancy in multiple sclerosis. The method was immunoSEQ multiplex PCR; TCRdb's version includes in-frame clones alone and lacks a portion of them. The sample includes about 47,000 clones, 80% to 90% of them seen just once. There are 16 residues in the CDR3. The starting material was CD8+ T cells from peripheral blood mononuclear cells, obtained in the second trimester of pregnancy. The receptor comes from a female donor with multiple sclerosis, enrolled in a pregnancy study. The rearrangement links TRBV21-1 to TRBJ1-6; the DNA was not compared with TRBD1, the D call given in the table. TRBV21-1 is a listed pseudogene. CDR3 nucleotides: TGTGCCAGCAGCAAATGGTGGGACACGGATAATTCACCCCTCCACTTT. Its translation: CASSKWWDTDNSPLHF.